The 22 T cell receptor beta chains given below trace back to one sample, sequenced in a study of shared clonotypes between healthy human individuals. Some clones are missing from TCRdb's copy, which holds only in-frame ones; the method was immunoSEQ multiplex PCR. Altogether roughly 2,000,000 clones are present, about 95% being singletons, with the ten largest covering 1.2%. Only CD45RO-negative cells positively selected for CCR7 counted as naive CD8 cells, so terminally differentiated effector memory CD45RA+ cells were excluded. Sample: naive CD8+ T cells sorted from blood. The receptor set was obtained from a man between 18 and 35 years old in good health.

V is TRBV5-4 and J is TRBJ2-1; 7 bases fit TRBD1. The CDR3 contains 13 residues. The V gene end was trimmed by 5 bases and the J gene end by 5 bases; junction bases not matched to a gene: 4. Germline assignment: CDR1 SGHNT and CDR2 YYREEE (reference sequence). For the CDR3, the DNA is TGTGCCAGCAGGTCAGGACAGGACAATGAGCAGTTCTTC. Protein sequence: CASRSGQDNEQFF.

This clone was seen more than once but under ten times. The sample has other DNA sequences that encode this CDR3 too. V is TRBV4-1 and J is TRBJ2-3; no reliable D call. V lost 1 base and J 0 bases, leaving 5 bases between the germline ends. The CDR3 has 14 amino acids. Per germline, CDR1 MGHRA and CDR2 YSYEKL. This CDR3 reads CASSQAGSTDTQYF. DNA for the CDR3: TGCGCCAGCAGCCAAGCGGGTAGCACAGATACGCAGTATTTT.

The genes are TRBV27 and TRBJ2-5; 10 positions match TRBD2. The CDR3 has 14 residues. V lost 4 bases, J lost 4 bases, and 3 bases stayed unmatched. From germline, CDR1 is MNHEY and CDR2 SMNVEV (reference sequence). Written as DNA, the CDR3 is TGTGCCAGCAGTTCTAGCGGGAGAGGAGAGACCCAGTACTTC. Translated, it gives CASSSSGRGETQYF.

This clone was seen a few times. Other DNA variants within this sample encode the same CDR3. This chain uses TRBV6-1 with TRBJ1-2; TRBD1 matches 8 bases. V dropped 4 bases and J dropped 4; count of bases not matched to a gene: 2. Per the germline V gene, CDR1 is MNHNS and CDR2 is SASEGT. The CDR3 length is 13 residues. The CDR3 DNA sequence: TGTGCCAGCAGTGCCGGGACAGGCTATGGCTACACCTTC. It encodes CASSAGTGYGYTF.

The chain has TRBV13 and TRBJ2-2; D gene ambiguous. Trimming took off 4 bases at V and 4 bases at J, with 7 bases between the two ends. This CDR3 is 13 amino acids long. CDR1 and CDR2 from the germline V gene are PRHDT and FYEKMQ (reference sequence). Here the CDR3 reads CASSSTVTGELFF. CDR3 in DNA: TGTGCCAGCAGCTCGACTGTCACCGGGGAGCTGTTTTTT.

J is TRBJ2-3 and V is TRBV27; TRBD1 is a possible D gene (6 bases). The CDR3 spans 16 residues. V was shortened by 3 bases and J by 0 bases, with 13 bases between the two germline ends. CDR1 and CDR2 from the germline V gene are MNHEY and SMNVEV (reference sequence). Here the CDR3 reads CASSFTTGYSTDTQYF. CDR3 coding DNA: TGTGCCAGCAGTTTCACGACAGGCTATAGCACAGATACGCAGTATTTT.

The rearrangement uses TRBV5-1 and TRBJ2-1; 9 bases fit TRBD1. CDR3 size: 18 residues. Trimming took 1 base from V and 8 from J; bases not matched to a gene: 16. Per germline, CDR1 SGHRS and CDR2 YFSETQ. The CDR3: CASSLIGTGQLAWHEQFF. The CDR3 bases are TGCGCCAGCAGCTTGATCGGGACAGGGCAGCTAGCGTGGCATGAGCAGTTCTTC.

J is TRBJ2-2 and V is TRBV6-5, with no clear D. Germline V gives CDR1 MNHEY, CDR2 SVGAGI. Trimming cost V 2 bases and J 1 base, with 5 bases left between them. The CDR3 contains 14 residues. CDR3 loop: CASSYDENTGELFF. In DNA, the CDR3 is TGTGCCAGCAGTTACGATGAGAACACCGGGGAGCTGTTTTTT.

In the case of this clone: The sample contains more than one DNA sequence encoding this CDR3. The chain joins TRBV27 to TRBJ2-7; 10 nucleotides line up with TRBD1. CDR1 MNHEY and CDR2 SMNVEV come from the germline V gene (reference sequence). After removal of 2 bases from V and 4 bases from J, the junction contained 2 bases not matched to a gene. The CDR3 runs to 14 residues. As DNA, the CDR3 is TGTGCCAGCAGTTTAAGACAGGGGGCGTACGAGCAGTACTTC. This gives the protein CASSLRQGAYEQYF.

The chain recombines TRBV6-6 with TRBJ1-2, with TRBD1 as a possible D gene (5 bases). Germline V lookup: CDR1 MNHNY, CDR2 SVGAGI (reference sequence). The CDR3 contains 14 residues. The germline V and J ends were trimmed by 2 bases and 6 bases, with 13 bases remaining between them. The CDR3 protein is CASSYLGAGNGYTF. The CDR3 nucleotides read TGTGCCAGCAGTTACCTCGGGGCCGGCAATGGCTACACCTTC.

This clone appeared a single time. This sequence joins TRBV5-6 and TRBJ2-5; D possibly corresponds to TRBD1 (5 bases). CDR1 is SGHDT and CDR2 is YYEEEE in the germline V gene. Trimming stripped 3 bases from V and 3 bases from J, with 15 bases between. The CDR3 extends over 15 amino acids. CDR3 loop: CASSSLPGSKETQYF. DNA of the CDR3: TGTGCCAGCAGCTCCTTGCCAGGGTCAAAAGAGACCCAGTACTTC. Full variable domain (rest looked up from reference TRBV5-6 and TRBJ2-5): DAGVTQSPTHLIKTRGQQVTLRCSPKSGHDTVSWYQQALGQGPQFIFQYYEEEERQRGNFPDRFSGHQFPNYSSELNVNALLLGDSALYLCASSSLPGSKETQYFGPGTRLLVL.

V and J are TRBV13 and TRBJ2-6; no firm D call. V was cut by 5 bases and J by 0 bases, with 8 bases left in between. CDR1 is PRHDT and CDR2 is FYEKMQ in the germline V gene (reference sequence). CDR3 length equals 15 residues. Here the CDR3 DNA reads TGTGCCAGCAGCCCTTCCCGCTCTGGGGCCAACGTCCTGACTTTC. Translating gives CASSPSRSGANVLTF.

The chain has TRBV4-1 and TRBJ1-2; D is unresolved. The CDR3 loop spans 16 amino acids. V was pared by 0 bases and J by 0 bases, with 11 bases between. Per the germline V gene, CDR1 is MGHRA and CDR2 is YSYEKL. DNA of the CDR3: TGCGCCAGCAGCCAAGATAGGACCTCGACTAACTATGGCTACACCTTC. Translation gives CASSQDRTSTNYGYTF.

The chain links TRBV19 to TRBJ1-2, with D hard to call. This CDR3 has 17 residues. V lost 7 bases to trimming and J lost 8 bases, with 29 bases between them. Germline V CDR1 and CDR2: LNHDA, SQIVND (reference sequence). DNA of the CDR3: TGTGCCAGTACCCGAAGGTCACCGGGAAACCCCCTGTTGGGCTACACCTTC. It specifies CASTRRSPGNPLLGYTF.

The chain has TRBV7-6 and TRBJ2-7; D remains ambiguous. The CDR3 spans 14 residues. Germline CDR1 is SGHVS and CDR2 is FNYEAQ. V lost 4 bases and J lost 2, with 12 bases in between. The CDR3 here is CASSSVGNAYEQYF. In nucleotides, the CDR3 is TGTGCCAGCAGCTCAGTGGGGAATGCCTACGAGCAGTACTTC.

The chain employs TRBV5-6 and TRBJ2-1, with TRBD2 as a possible D gene (5 bases). The CDR3 runs to 15 residues. Between the trimmed V and J ends, which lost 0 bases and 4 bases, there was a span of 11 bases. Germline values: CDR1 SGHDT, CDR2 YYEEEE. The CDR3 loop reads CASSLGPGIYNEQFF. CDR3 bases: TGTGCCAGCAGCTTGGGTCCGGGAATTTACAATGAGCAGTTCTTC.

The CDR3 region has the DNA TGTGCCAGCAGCTTAGAGGGTGGGTTGGGACCGGGACAGGGCCCCCGGAGGGAGTTCTTC. This encodes CASSLEGGLGPGQGPRREFF. The chain couples TRBV7-4 to TRBJ2-1; TRBD1 aligns across 9 bases. Per germline, CDR1 SGHVT and CDR2 SQSDAQ. The CDR3 extends over 20 amino acids. After removal of 1 base from V and 14 bases from J, the junction contained 27 bases not matched to a gene.

The CDR3 protein is CASSNWDLQETQYF. Here the CDR3 DNA reads TGTGCCAGCAGCAACTGGGACCTCCAAGAGACCCAGTACTTC. This chain uses TRBV5-6 with TRBJ2-5, with D possibly being TRBD1 or TRBD2 (5 bases each). The CDR3 has 14 amino acids. Looked up from germline, CDR1 is SGHDT and CDR2 is YYEEEE. V was cut by 4 bases and J by 1 base, with 11 bases left in between.

The chain has TRBV27 and TRBJ1-2; the D gene is possibly TRBD1 (6 bases). Trimming removed 5 bases at V and 0 bases at J, with 16 bases between. The germline V gene encodes CDR1 MNHEY and CDR2 SMNVEV (reference sequence). This CDR3 has 16 residues. The CDR3 nucleotides are TGTGCCAGCAGTCCCAGTTGGGGGCCCTCTAACTATGGCTACACCTTC. Translated: CASSPSWGPSNYGYTF.

The genes are TRBV4-2 and TRBJ2-7; a possible D gene is TRBD2 (6 bases). Germline V gene lookup returns CDR1 LGHNA and CDR2 YNFKEQ. The CDR3 runs 13 residues. V lost 4 bases and J 7 bases, leaving 14 bases between the germline ends. CDR3 coding DNA: TGTGCCAGCAGCCGTCGAGACGGGGGAGAGCAGTACTTC. Translation gives CASSRRDGGEQYF.

With respect to this clone: Other DNA sequences in this specimen translate into the identical CDR3. The chain recombines TRBV11-2 with TRBJ1-2, with D possibly being TRBD1 (6 bases). Germline CDR1 is SGHAT and CDR2 is FQNNGV. The CDR3 totals 13 residues. Trimming left V 5 bases short and J 4 bases short, with 11 bases between. CDR3 bases: TGTGCCAGCAGCCTTACAGGGACCTATGGCTACACCTTC. Amino acid sequence: CASSLTGTYGYTF.

This clone was counted a single time. This chain joins TRBV27 and TRBJ1-2; D unclear. V shed 3 bases and J shed 8 bases, with 25 bases lying between them. CDR3 length: 17 amino acids. Germline V gene sequence: CDR1 MNHEY, CDR2 SMNVEV (reference sequence). Here the CDR3 reads CASSFQTVGPDVGGYTF. The CDR3 coding sequence is TGTGCCAGCAGTTTCCAAACGGTCGGGCCTGACGTTGGAGGCTACACCTTC.